Included here is one T cell receptor (beta chain) sequence, with context. What it recognizes is unknown. Distinct nucleotide sequences in the sample also encode this CDR3. From germline, CDR1 is SGDLS and CDR2 YYNGEE. Deletions cut 0 bases from V and 3 bases from J, with 4 bases between. This CDR3 is built from 13 residues. This record comes from a study of cytomegalovirus exposure and HLA in healthy donors. Use of 60 Vbeta and 13 Jbeta primers characterized the PCR. The repertoire was sequenced with immunoSEQ multiplex PCR; TCRdb's copy has only in-frame clones and lacks some. The repertoire includes tens of thousands of clones, approximately 80% of them detected once, and nearly 6% sits in the top ten. General observations from the study: Likely technical artifact: a cluster of highly shared sequence variants. In a later analysis, TCR beta V- and J-gene trimming showed a link to a missense DCLRE1C variant.

Input material: PBMCs. V usage is TRBV9 and J usage is TRBJ2-1; D is ambiguous. This TCR was sampled from a male donor in good health and CMV-seronegative. In DNA form, the CDR3 reads TGTGCCAGCAGCGTAGGGAGCTACAATGAGCAGTTCTTC. The encoded protein is CASSVGSYNEQFF.